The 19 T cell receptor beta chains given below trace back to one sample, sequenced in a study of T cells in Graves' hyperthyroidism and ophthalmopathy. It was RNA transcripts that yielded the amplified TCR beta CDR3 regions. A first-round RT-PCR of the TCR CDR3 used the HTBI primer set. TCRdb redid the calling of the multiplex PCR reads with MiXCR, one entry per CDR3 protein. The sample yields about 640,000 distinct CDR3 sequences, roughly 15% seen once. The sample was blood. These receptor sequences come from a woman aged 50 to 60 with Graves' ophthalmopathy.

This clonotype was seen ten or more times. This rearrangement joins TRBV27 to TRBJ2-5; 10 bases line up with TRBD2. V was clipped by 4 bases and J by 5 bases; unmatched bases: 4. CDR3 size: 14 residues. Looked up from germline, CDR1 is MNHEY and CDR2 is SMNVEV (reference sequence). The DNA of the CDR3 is TGTGCCAGCAGTTCGACGACTAGCGGGGAGACCCAGTACTTC. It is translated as CASSSTTSGETQYF.

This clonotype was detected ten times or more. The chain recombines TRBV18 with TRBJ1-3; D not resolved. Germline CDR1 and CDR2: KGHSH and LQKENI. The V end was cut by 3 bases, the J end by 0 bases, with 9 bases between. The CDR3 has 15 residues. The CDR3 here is CASSPSGSSGNTIYF. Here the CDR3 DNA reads TGTGCCAGCTCACCGTCGGGGAGCTCTGGAAACACCATATATTTT.

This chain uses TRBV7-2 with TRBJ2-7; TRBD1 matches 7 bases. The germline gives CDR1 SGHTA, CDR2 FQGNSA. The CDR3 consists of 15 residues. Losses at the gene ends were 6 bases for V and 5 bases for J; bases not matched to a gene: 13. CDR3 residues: CASRIRDRPIDEQYF. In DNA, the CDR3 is TGTGCCAGCAGAATCCGGGACAGACCCATTGACGAGCAGTACTTC.

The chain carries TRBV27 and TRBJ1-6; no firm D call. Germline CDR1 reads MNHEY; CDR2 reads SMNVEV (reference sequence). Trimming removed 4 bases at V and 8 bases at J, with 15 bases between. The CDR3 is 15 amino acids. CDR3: CASSSDSNWHSPLHF. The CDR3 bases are TGTGCCAGCAGTTCGGATTCTAACTGGCATTCACCCCTCCACTTT.

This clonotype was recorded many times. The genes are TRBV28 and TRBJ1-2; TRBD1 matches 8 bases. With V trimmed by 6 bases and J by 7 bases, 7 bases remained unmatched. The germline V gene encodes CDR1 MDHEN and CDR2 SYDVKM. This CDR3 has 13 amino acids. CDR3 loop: CASRHGTGGGYTF. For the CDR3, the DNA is TGTGCCAGCAGACATGGGACAGGCGGTGGCTACACCTTC.

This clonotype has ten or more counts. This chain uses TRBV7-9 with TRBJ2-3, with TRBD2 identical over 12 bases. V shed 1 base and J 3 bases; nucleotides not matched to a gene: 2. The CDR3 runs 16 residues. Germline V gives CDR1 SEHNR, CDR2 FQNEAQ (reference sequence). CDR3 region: CASSLVTSGRTDTQYF. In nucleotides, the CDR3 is TGTGCCAGCAGCTTAGTAACTAGCGGGAGGACAGATACGCAGTATTTT.

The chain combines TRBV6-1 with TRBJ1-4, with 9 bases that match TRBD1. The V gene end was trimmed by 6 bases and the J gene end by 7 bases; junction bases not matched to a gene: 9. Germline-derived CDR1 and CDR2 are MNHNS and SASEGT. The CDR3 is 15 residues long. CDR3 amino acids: CASREYRGLGEKLFF. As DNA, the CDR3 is TGTGCCAGCAGAGAGTACAGGGGGCTCGGTGAAAAACTGTTTTTT.

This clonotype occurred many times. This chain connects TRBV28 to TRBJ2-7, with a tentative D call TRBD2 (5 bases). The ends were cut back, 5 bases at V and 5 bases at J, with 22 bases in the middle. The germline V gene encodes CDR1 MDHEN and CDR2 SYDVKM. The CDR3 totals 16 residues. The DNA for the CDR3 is TGTGCCAGCAGTCCCCTGGGAGTGGGTCACGGAAACGAGCAGTACTTC. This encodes CASSPLGVGHGNEQYF.

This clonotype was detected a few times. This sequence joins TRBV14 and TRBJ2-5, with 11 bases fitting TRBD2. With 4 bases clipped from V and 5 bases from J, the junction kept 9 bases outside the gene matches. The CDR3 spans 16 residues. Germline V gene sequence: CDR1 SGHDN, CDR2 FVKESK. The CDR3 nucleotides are TGTGCCAGCAGCCTACAAGGACTAGCGGGTATGGAGACCCAGTACTTC. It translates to CASSLQGLAGMETQYF. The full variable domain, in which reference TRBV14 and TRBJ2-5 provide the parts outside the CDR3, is EAGVTQFPSHSVIEKGQTVTLRCDPISGHDNLYWYRRVMGKEIKFLLHFVKESKQDESGMPNNRFLAERTGGTYSTLKVQPAELEDSGVYFCASSLQGLAGMETQYFGPGTRLLVL.

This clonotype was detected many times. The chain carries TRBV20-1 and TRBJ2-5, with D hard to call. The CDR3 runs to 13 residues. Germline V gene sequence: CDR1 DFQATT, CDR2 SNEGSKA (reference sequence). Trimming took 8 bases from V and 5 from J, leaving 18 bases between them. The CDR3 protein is CSSTEPPLETQYF. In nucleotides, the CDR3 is TGCAGTTCGACGGAACCTCCTCTGGAGACCCAGTACTTC.

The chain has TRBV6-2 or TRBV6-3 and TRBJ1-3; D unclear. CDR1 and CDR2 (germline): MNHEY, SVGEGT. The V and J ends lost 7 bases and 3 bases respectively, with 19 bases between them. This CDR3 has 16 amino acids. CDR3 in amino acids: CASTAYWILSGNTIYF. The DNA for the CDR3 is TGTGCCAGCACCGCGTACTGGATTCTGAGTGGAAACACCATATATTTT.

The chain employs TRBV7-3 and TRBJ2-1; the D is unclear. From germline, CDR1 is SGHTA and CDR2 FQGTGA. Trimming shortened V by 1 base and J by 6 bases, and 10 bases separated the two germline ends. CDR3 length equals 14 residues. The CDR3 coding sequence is TGTGCCAGCAGCTTAAGAGGCGGAACCAATGAGCAGTTCTTC. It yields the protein CASSLRGGTNEQFF.

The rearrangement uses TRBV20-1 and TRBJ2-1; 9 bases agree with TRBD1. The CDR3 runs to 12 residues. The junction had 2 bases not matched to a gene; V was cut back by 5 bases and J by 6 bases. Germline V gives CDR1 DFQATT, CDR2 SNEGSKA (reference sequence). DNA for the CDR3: TGCAGTGCTTGGACAGGGGTCAATGAGCAGTTCTTC. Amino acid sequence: CSAWTGVNEQFF.

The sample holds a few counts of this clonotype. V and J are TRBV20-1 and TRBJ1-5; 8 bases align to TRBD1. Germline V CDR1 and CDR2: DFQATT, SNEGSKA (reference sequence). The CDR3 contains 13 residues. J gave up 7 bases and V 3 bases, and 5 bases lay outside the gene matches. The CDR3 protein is CSASSDRAQPQHF. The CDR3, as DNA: TGCAGTGCTAGCTCGGACAGGGCCCAGCCCCAGCATTTT.

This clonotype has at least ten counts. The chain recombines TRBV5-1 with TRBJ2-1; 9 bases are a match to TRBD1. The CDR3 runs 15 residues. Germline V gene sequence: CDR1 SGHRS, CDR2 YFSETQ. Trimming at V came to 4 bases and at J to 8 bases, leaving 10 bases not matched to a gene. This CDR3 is CASSREGTGIDEQFF. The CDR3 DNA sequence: TGCGCCAGCAGCCGAGAGGGGACAGGGATAGATGAGCAGTTCTTC.

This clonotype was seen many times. CDR3 nucleotide sequence: TGTGCCAGCAGTGGGGGACTAGGGCTTCCTGAGCAGTTCTTC. Translation: CASSGGLGLPEQFF. The gene calls are TRBV12-3 or TRBV12-4 and TRBJ2-1; 8 nucleotides match TRBD2. This CDR3 spans 14 amino acids. J lost 9 bases, V lost 5 bases, and 9 bases had no gene match.

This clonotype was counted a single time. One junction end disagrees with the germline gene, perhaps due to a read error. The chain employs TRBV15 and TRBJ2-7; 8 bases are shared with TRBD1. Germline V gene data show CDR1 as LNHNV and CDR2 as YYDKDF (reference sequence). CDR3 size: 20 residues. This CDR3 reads CVTSGEPGGNPWGAYYEQYF. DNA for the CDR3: TGTGTCACCAGCGGTGAACCAGGGGGCAACCCATGGGGGGCCTACTACGAGCAGTACTTC.

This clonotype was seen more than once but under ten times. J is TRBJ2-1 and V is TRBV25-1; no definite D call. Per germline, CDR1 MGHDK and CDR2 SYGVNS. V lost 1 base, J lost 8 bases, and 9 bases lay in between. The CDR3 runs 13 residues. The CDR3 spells CASSEFWVDEQFF. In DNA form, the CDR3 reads TGTGCCAGCAGTGAATTTTGGGTGGATGAGCAGTTCTTC.

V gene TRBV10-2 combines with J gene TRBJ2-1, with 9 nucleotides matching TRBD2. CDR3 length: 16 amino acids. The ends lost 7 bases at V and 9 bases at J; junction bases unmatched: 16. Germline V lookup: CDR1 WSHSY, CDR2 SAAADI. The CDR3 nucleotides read TGCGCCAGCACCCCCGCCCGCATTGCGGGAGGGGGTGAGCAGTTCTTC. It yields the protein CASTPARIAGGGEQFF.